This TCR beta chain was profiled in a study of early T cells in non-severe SARS-CoV-2 infection. On the study more broadly: Unsorted whole blood bulk RNA was sequenced, with unpaired chains.

Molecules of cDNA were individually given unique molecular identifiers that were attached to them. TCRdb itself ran the 5' RACE reads through MiXCR, one entry per CDR3 protein. The sample holds about 64,000 distinct CDR3 sequences, roughly 21% seen once. The ends were cut back, 4 bases at V and 14 bases at J, with 19 bases in the middle. From germline, CDR1 is SEHNR and CDR2 FQNEAQ (reference sequence). This CDR3 spans 13 amino acids. Overall study results and limits: VDJdb matching skewed toward anti-spike CD8 responses, missing private and CD4 specificities.

Regarding this clonotype: Its antigen is unknown.

The TCR originated in an adult who was a healthcare worker with PCR-confirmed SARS-CoV-2 infection or an uninfected control (not recorded which). The V gene is TRBV7-9, the J gene TRBJ2-3; no definite D call. The source was whole blood, collected at baseline. The CDR3 DNA sequence: TGTGCCAGCAGCTCGAGACCGGGTCCCCCGCGGTATTTT. It encodes CASSSRPGPPRYF.